This T cell receptor (beta chain) was recovered during a study of blood T cell repertoires in COVID-19. Per the study methods: Counts of nucleated cells, estimated from reference gene primer amplification, were obtained. TCRdb keeps only in-frame clones here, not all; method: immunoSEQ multiplex PCR. V, J and clone size derive from that table, while D and trimming were established from the DNA sequence. Among around 94,000 clones listed, approximately 80% were seen once. CDR1 and CDR2 (germline): SEHNR, FQNEAQ (reference sequence). The CDR3 runs to 17 residues. Trimming removed 1 base from V and 7 bases from J; junction bases left unmatched: 13.

V gene TRBV7-9 combines with J gene TRBJ2-1; 7 positions agree with TRBD2. The sequencing input was peripheral blood. The source is a man in his 60s with active or convalescent COVID-19. The CDR3 is CASSLGGSGPSGNEQFF. In DNA form, the CDR3 reads TGTGCCAGCAGCTTAGGGGGTAGCGGGCCCTCAGGGAATGAGCAGTTCTTC.